This T cell receptor beta chain was captured in a study of shared clonotypes between healthy human individuals. The CDR3 runs to 11 residues. Germline CDR1 reads DFQATT; CDR2 reads SNEGSKA (reference sequence). Trimming cost V 0 bases and J 4 bases, with 4 bases left between them. As concerns this clone: Other DNA sequences from this sample encode an identical CDR3 as well.

Repertoires were generated with immunoSEQ multiplex PCR, while TCRdb's copy carries only in-frame clones and drops some. In the table there are around 1.4 million clones, just under 99% of which are singletons. This sequence was found in a man aged 25-45 years in good health. V usage is TRBV20-1 and J usage is TRBJ2-7, with no clear D. Sequenced sample: naive CD4+ T cells sorted from blood. Noted subset: CD45RA+ positively selected. CDR3 loop: CSARDAYEQYF. For the CDR3, the DNA is TGCAGTGCTAGAGATGCTTACGAGCAGTACTTC.